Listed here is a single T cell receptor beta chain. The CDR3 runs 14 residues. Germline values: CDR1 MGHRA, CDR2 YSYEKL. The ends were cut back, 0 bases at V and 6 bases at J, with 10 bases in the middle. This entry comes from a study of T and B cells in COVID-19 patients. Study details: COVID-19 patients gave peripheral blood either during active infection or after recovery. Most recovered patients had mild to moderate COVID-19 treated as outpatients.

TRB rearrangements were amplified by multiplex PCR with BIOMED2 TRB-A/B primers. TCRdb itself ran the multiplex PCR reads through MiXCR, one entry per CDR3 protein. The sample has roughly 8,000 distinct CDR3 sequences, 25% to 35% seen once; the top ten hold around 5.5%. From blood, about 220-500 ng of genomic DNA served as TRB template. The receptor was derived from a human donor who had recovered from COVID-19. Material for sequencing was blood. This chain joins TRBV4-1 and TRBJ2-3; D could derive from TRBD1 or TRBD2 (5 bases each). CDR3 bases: TGCGCCAGCAGCCAAGAAGGTGAGGGGGATACGCAGTATTTT. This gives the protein CASSQEGEGDTQYF.